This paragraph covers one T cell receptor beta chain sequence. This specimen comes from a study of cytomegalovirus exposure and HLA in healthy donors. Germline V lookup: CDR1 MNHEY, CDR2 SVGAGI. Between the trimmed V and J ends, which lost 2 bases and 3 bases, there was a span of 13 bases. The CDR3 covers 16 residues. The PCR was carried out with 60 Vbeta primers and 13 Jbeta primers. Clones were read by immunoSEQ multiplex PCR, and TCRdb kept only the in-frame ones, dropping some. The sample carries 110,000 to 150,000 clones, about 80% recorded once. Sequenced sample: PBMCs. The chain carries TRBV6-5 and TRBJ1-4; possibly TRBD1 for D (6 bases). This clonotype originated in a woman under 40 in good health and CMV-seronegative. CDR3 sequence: CASSYQQGAANEKLFF. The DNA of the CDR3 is TGTGCCAGCAGTTACCAACAGGGAGCAGCTAATGAAAAACTGTTTTTT.